The following is a TCR beta chain sequence with its context. Its specificity is not known. The sample is drawn from a study of T cell responses to AZD1222 COVID-19 vaccine. Using immunoSEQ multiplex PCR, the repertoire was profiled, and TCRdb retains in-frame clones only, with some absent. Of tens of thousands of clones listed, 90% to 95% were seen once; the top ten hold around 2.9%. Study results and limitations: Once two AZD1222 doses were given, Spike-specific TCR breadth and depth went up. With dominance at 160-218 and 743-854, vaccine-associated CD4 TCRs spanned spike.

This TCR was sampled from an adult who received the AZD1222 COVID-19 vaccine. The sequenced sample was peripheral blood, obtained 28 days after the second AZD1222 dose.

The CDR3 here is CASSPYNYGYTF. The CDR3 DNA is TGTGCCAGCAGCCCATATAACTATGGCTACACCTTC. The chain joins TRBV27 to TRBJ1-2, with D unclear. Germline V lookup: CDR1 MNHEY, CDR2 SMNVEV (reference sequence). The CDR3 extends over 12 amino acids. V lost 6 bases and J lost 1, with 6 bases in between.